The sequence of this T cell receptor beta chain was determined in a study of blood T cell repertoires in COVID-19. Study information: Collection of acute and convalescent COVID-19 samples took place in the United States, Italy and Spain. The cDNA or gDNA used as material had been derived from T cells, B-cell-depleted T cells, or PBMCs.

In the original processing: Quantification of nucleated cells was approximated via reference gene primer amplification. Generated by immunoSEQ multiplex PCR, the TCRdb table keeps only in-frame clones and is missing some. D and trimming come from the DNA, and the V and J calls and clone size come from that table. The sample records roughly 130,000 clones, approximately 80% being singletons. There are 14 residues in the CDR3. Trimming shortened V by 0 bases and J by 6 bases, and 9 bases separated the two germline ends. Germline assignment: CDR1 SGHNT and CDR2 YYREEE (reference sequence). The sequenced sample was peripheral blood. The receptor was isolated from a woman aged 55-70 years with acute or convalescent COVID-19. This sequence joins TRBV5-4 and TRBJ2-2; D may be TRBD1 (5 bases). CDR3 sequence (DNA): TGTGCCAGCAGCTTGGACAGGTTCTCCGGGGAGCTGTTTTTT. As protein: CASSLDRFSGELFF.